The present entry profiles one T cell receptor (beta chain) with its context. The clone's antigen remains unknown. This could be a read error, since a much larger clone is one nucleotide away. This sample is drawn from a study of blood T cells in healthy people across ages (dated by TCRdb to the mid-2010s). About the investigation overall: Template switching captured roughly one uniquely barcoded TCR beta cDNA molecule per two T cells in model experiments. For two donors (one aged 18 to 29 and one aged 80 or older), the study analyzed two additional independent replicas of 1 million unique cDNA reads from the same blood draw. The donors were divided into four age groups: young (average roughly 17 years), middle-aged (about 39), aged (approximately 64) and long-lived (about 84). The study measured age-related changes in TCR beta repertoire diversity using deep sequencing normalized with unique cDNA molecular identifiers. Donors of different ages were randomly distributed across sequencing lanes to avoid experimental bias. Overall study outcomes, separate from this receptor: Estimates of total diversity based on one million sequenced T cells were regarded as lower bounds and as underestimates. The percentage of naive T cells measured by flow cytometry correlated strongly with observed TCR beta diversity. Compared with the aged group, more naive CD4+ T cells, fewer expanded clones and increased TCR diversity were shown by the long-lived group, suggesting age selection. Since profiling was done on bulk unsorted PBMCs, naive and antigen-experienced compartments could not be conclusively compared. Because donor CMV infection status was unknown, age-related changes in expanded clonotypes were potentially confounded. As age increased, observed TCR beta diversity per million T cells dropped in a roughly linear way, and a significant reduction was already evident by age 40.

Libraries were made using 5' RACE. Sequencer: Illumina HiSeq 2500. A second PCR of about 7 to 12 cycles was run with a J-beta primer mix and a sample-barcoded 5' primer. A unique molecular identifier was introduced onto each TCR beta cDNA molecule by a template-switch 5' adaptor carrying 12 random nucleotides. Each sample yielded at least 3 million CDR3-containing paired-end reads. The Mint cDNA synthesis kit, primed by a TRBC-specific oligonucleotide, was used to synthesize first-strand cDNA from all RNA. Following uracil-DNA glycosylase treatment, all cDNA underwent a first 18-cycle PCR with the universal primers M1SS and BC2_uni_R. As for the original processing: For normalization, 1 million high-quality reads, each with a distinct molecular identifier, were randomly selected from each sample. Reads with shared molecular identifiers were discarded instead of being binned into consensus sequences. MiTCR, set to a Q25 quality threshold and the strictest error-elimination algorithm, was used for CDR3 identification, clonotype clustering and error correction. A nonparametric unseen species model with Euler transformation was used to estimate lower-bound total TCR beta diversity. The raw public reads went through TCRdb reprocessing: fastp at Q25, MiXCR clone calling, in-frame beta chains kept. Each entry merges the rows of one CDR3 protein and shows their most common DNA and genes. The V and J calls shown here were made by TCRdb, not taken from the authors' results. A total of fewer than 800,000 distinct CDR3 sequences appear in this sample, approximately 31% of them only once. The top ten clonotypes cover 15% of the sample.

CDR1 and CDR2, per the germline V gene, are ENHRY and SYGVKD. Spanning cysteine to phenylalanine, the CDR3 consists of 16 amino acids. CDR3 DNA only is kept here, 48 bases in frame from base 1. V has 0 bases trimmed and J has 7 bases trimmed; junction bases matching no gene number 7. The donors were roughly 40 Caucasian individuals from Russia, aged roughly 6 to 95 years, who were systemically healthy. Each donor gave about 9.2 milliliters of peripheral blood, drawn into EDTA-treated Vacutainer tubes. Ficoll-Paque density-gradient centrifugation was used to isolate PBMCs, with at least 6 million per sample. Trizol reagent was used to extract total RNA from the PBMCs, yielding at least 6 micrograms per sample. The percentages of naive CD45RAhigh/CD27high T cells were determined by flow cytometry on a PBMC aliquot from every donor.

The receptor was isolated from an elderly woman in good health. Donor details come from another sample of the same person, matched by shared clones. The chain was built from TRBV10-3 and TRBJ1-4; 8 bases in the middle match TRBD1. The sequenced sample consisted of blood. The CDR3 protein is CAISESPWTGREKLFF. The nucleotide sequence reads as follows: TGTGCCATCAGTGAGTCCCCTTGGACAGGGCGTGAAAAACTGTTTTTT.